A few counts support the clone carrying this T cell receptor beta chain. The sort gate was single viable CD3+CD4+CD8-CD45RO+ cells for memory CD4+ T cells. The protocol was immunoSEQ multiplex PCR, while the TCRdb copy is restricted to in-frame clones and leaves out a portion. The data contain 40,000 to 45,000 clones, less than 85% of them singletons. This CDR3 has 12 residues. Trimming cost V 8 bases and J 5 bases, with 12 bases left between them. Looked up from germline, CDR1 is SGHNT and CDR2 is YENEEA. The source of the sample is a study of memory CD4+ T cells and cytomegalovirus serostatus. Background on the study: Healthy Belgian adult donors included 9 or 10 CMV-positive and around 25 CMV-negative people.

The sequence was obtained from an adult in good health and CMV-seronegative. The V and J genes are TRBV11-3 and TRBJ2-5; D call uncertain. Sequencing was done on a sample of memory CD4+ T cells from blood. The CDR3 coding sequence is TGTGCCAGCGGCACCCAATGGGAGACCCAGTACTTC. Amino acid sequence: CASGTQWETQYF.